This entry concerns a single TCR beta chain. Regarding time point: pre-sensitization, week 0. This sample's treatment: therapeutic diphenylcyclopropenone sensitization with weekly scalp DPC. Every patch test was put on after a blood sample was taken. Unseparated into fractions, whole blood served as the source from which total RNA was extracted. The data are from a study of human T cells and chemical hapten exposure. Turning to the study itself: 2% DPC applied to an approximately 2 cm by approximately 2 cm arm area sensitized donors.

Individual cDNA molecules each carried unique molecular identifiers attached by the library. TCRdb processed the RACE reads anew with MiXCR; each CDR3 protein has one entry. The sample yields about 87,000 distinct CDR3 sequences, roughly 9.1% seen once. CDR3 length: 14 residues. Trimming pared 4 bases from V and 8 bases from J, leaving 17 bases between. Germline loops: CDR1 SEHNR, CDR2 FQNEAQ (reference sequence). The clonotype was recovered from a woman aged 35 to 49 with alopecia areata. Some clones in this sample may be carry-over from other donors' samples. The sequenced sample was whole blood, obtained in connection with sensitization to the hapten diphenylcyclopropenone (DPC). The chain recombines TRBV7-9 with TRBJ1-2; possibly TRBD1 for D (6 bases). The CDR3 nucleotides read TGTGCCAGCAGCTCAGACTTGGGGGCGATGGGCTACACCTTC. It encodes CASSSDLGAMGYTF.